These 4 T cell receptor beta chains were all obtained from the same sample, sequenced in a study of cytomegalovirus exposure and HLA in healthy donors. PCR primers comprised 60 Vbeta and 13 Jbeta primers. The data were produced by immunoSEQ multiplex PCR, yet TCRdb's version contains in-frame clones alone and is incomplete. The sample records some 190,000 clones, 80% being singletons. Material: PBMCs. These receptors were taken from a woman aged 25 to 39 in good health and CMV-seronegative.

This chain uses TRBV7-3 with TRBJ2-5; tentative D call: TRBD1 (5 bases). Germline V gene sequence: CDR1 SGHTA, CDR2 FQGTGA. This CDR3 has 15 amino acids. V was cut by 5 bases and J by 0 bases, with 13 bases left in between. The CDR3 sequence is CASSPQTAHQETQYF. In nucleotides, the CDR3 is TGTGCCAGCAGCCCGCAGACAGCCCACCAAGAGACCCAGTACTTC.

In DNA form, the CDR3 reads TGCGCCAGCAGCGCCACAGGTTCCGCCAACCAAAATGAAAAACTGTTTTTT. Translated: CASSATGSANQNEKLFF. The chain is built from TRBV5-1 and TRBJ1-4, with D maybe TRBD1 (5 bases). Germline V gene lookup returns CDR1 SGHRS and CDR2 YFSETQ. The CDR3 contains 17 residues. V was cut by 4 bases and J by 5 bases, with 21 bases left in between.

The J gene is TRBJ2-7, the V gene TRBV6-5; the D gene is possibly TRBD1 (6 bases). Trimming pared 5 bases from V and 2 bases from J, leaving 13 bases between. CDR1 is MNHEY, CDR2 SVGAGI, per germline. The CDR3 length is 14 residues. The CDR3 DNA sequence: TGTGCCAGCAGTGGGCGACAGGCCGCCTACGAGCAGTACTTC. Protein product: CASSGRQAAYEQYF.

This clone was detected once. This chain uses TRBV5-6 with TRBJ1-3; D is possibly TRBD1 (5 bases). V was shortened by 4 bases and J by 2 bases, with 13 bases between the two germline ends. Germline-derived CDR1 and CDR2 are SGHDT and YYEEEE. This CDR3 is 15 amino acids long. CDR3 protein: CASSLVGATGNTIYF. The CDR3 nucleotides are TGTGCCAGCAGCCTGGTAGGGGCCACTGGAAACACCATATATTTT.